The 32 T cell receptor beta chains presented below share a single source sample, sequenced in a study of T-cell memory formation after mild COVID-19. TCRdb called the 5' RACE reads again in MiXCR, with one record for every CDR3 protein. The sample records just over 400,000 distinct CDR3 sequences, 20% to 25% being singletons. The sample comprised PBMCs or a T cell subset sorted from them (not recorded which). The origin of the receptors is an adult woman who had mild COVID-19 (a few samples of this study predate the infection). Cell type and time point are not known.

The rearrangement joins TRBV13 to TRBJ1-1; 7 bases align to TRBD1. After removal of 5 bases from V and 3 bases from J, the junction contained 9 bases not matched to a gene. Germline CDR1 PRHDT, CDR2 FYEKMQ (reference sequence). The CDR3 is 15 residues long. The chain's CDR3 is CASSPTGHGDTEAFF. The CDR3 nucleotides are TGTGCCAGCAGCCCGACAGGGCATGGTGACACTGAAGCTTTCTTT.

The chain couples TRBV11-3 to TRBJ1-3; D remains unclear. The germline V gene has CDR1 SGHNT and CDR2 YENEEA. The CDR3 spans 12 residues. The V end lost 8 bases, the J end lost 4 bases, and 9 bases lay between the germline ends. In DNA, the CDR3 is TGTGCCAGCTGTAGACTCGGAAACACCATATATTTT. It is translated as CASCRLGNTIYF.

The chain combines TRBV12-5 with TRBJ2-2; D unresolved. Germline lookup yields CDR1 LGHNT and CDR2 FRNRAP. V lost 1 base and J 4 bases, leaving 4 bases between the germline ends. This CDR3 is built from 13 residues. CDR3 coding DNA: TGTGCTAGTGGTTTGGCGGGCACCGGGGAGCTGTTTTTT. Its translation: CASGLAGTGELFF.

This rearrangement joins TRBV15 to TRBJ2-1; 9 nucleotides align to TRBD2. Germline lookup yields CDR1 LNHNV and CDR2 YYDKDF (reference sequence). The CDR3 runs to 14 residues. With 11 bases clipped from V and 4 bases from J, the junction kept 9 bases outside the gene matches. CDR3 nucleotide sequence: TGTGCCTCTTCGACTAGCGGCATGTACAATGAGCAGTTCTTC. It codes for CASSTSGMYNEQFF.

Only one count was recorded for this clonotype. The V call is TRBV21-1, the J call TRBJ1-5; the table assigns TRBD1, which was not confirmed against the DNA. TRBV21-1 is shown as a pseudogene. The CDR3 contains 17 residues. The CDR3 region has the DNA TGTGCCAGCAGCAAAGGATGTGGCAGGGACCGCAATCAGCCCCAGCATTTT. Protein sequence: CASSKGCGRDRNQPQHF.

The J gene is TRBJ2-3, the V gene TRBV7-6; 10 nucleotides agree with TRBD2. Germline V gives CDR1 SGHVS, CDR2 FNYEAQ. This CDR3 is built from 17 residues. The J segment lost 1 base and the V segment lost 5 bases, leaving 9 bases of the junction unmatched. The CDR3 DNA follows: TGTGCCAGCAGCGCCTTCCGGGGGACTAGCGGCACAGATACGCAGTATTTT. Protein: CASSAFRGTSGTDTQYF.

This clonotype was seen more than once but under ten times. V gene TRBV29-1 combines with J gene TRBJ1-4; the D is unclear. This CDR3 is 11 amino acids long. In germline, CDR1 is SQVTM, CDR2 ANQGSEA. V was shortened by 6 bases and J by 7 bases, with 9 bases between the two germline ends. CDR3 nucleotides: TGCAGCGTCCGGTTTGGTGAAAAACTGTTTTTT. Amino acid sequence: CSVRFGEKLFF.

This clonotype was seen a handful of times. The chain combines TRBV7-9 with TRBJ2-3, with D perhaps TRBD2 (6 bases). V lost 1 base and J lost 2, with 10 bases in between. Germline values: CDR1 SEHNR, CDR2 FQNEAQ (reference sequence). The CDR3 sequence is 15 residues long. The CDR3 nucleotides read TGTGCCAGCAGCTTAGTAACGGGAGCCACAGATACGCAGTATTTT. Its translation is CASSLVTGATDTQYF. The full variable domain, its missing parts supplied by reference TRBV7-9 and TRBJ2-3, is DTGVSQNPRHKITKRGQNVTFRCDPISEHNRLYWYRQTLGQGPEFLTYFQNEAQLEKSRLLSDRFSAERPKGSFSTLEIQRTEQGDSAMYLCASSLVTGATDTQYFGPGTRLTVL.

This clonotype occurred a few times. The rearrangement joins TRBV7-9 to TRBJ1-5; D is unclear. The germline CDR1 and CDR2 sequences are SEHNR and FQNEAQ (reference sequence). Trimming removed 5 bases at V and 7 bases at J, with 12 bases between. The CDR3 consists of 13 residues. The chain's CDR3 is CASSPRLDQPQHF. As DNA, the CDR3 is TGTGCCAGCAGCCCGCGTCTCGACCAGCCCCAGCATTTT.

This clonotype was observed a single time. The chain combines TRBV2 with TRBJ2-7; maybe TRBD1 (7 bases). Germline assignment: CDR1 SNHLY and CDR2 FYNNEI. V was shortened by 4 bases and J by 5 bases, with 15 bases between the two germline ends. This CDR3 contains 14 residues. CDR3 in DNA: TGTGCCAGCAGTGGAGGAGGGGGCATGGACGAGCAGTACTTC. This gives the protein CASSGGGGMDEQYF.

The sample holds a few counts of this clonotype. The rearrangement uses TRBV7-9 and TRBJ2-2; 8 bases are shared with TRBD1. The CDR3 length is 15 residues. Germline lookup yields CDR1 SEHNR and CDR2 FQNEAQ (reference sequence). With V trimmed by 3 bases and J by 3 bases, 3 bases remained unmatched. In nucleotides, the CDR3 is TGTGCCAGCAGCTTCGCCAGGGGGCACACCGGGGAGCTGTTTTTT. It yields the protein CASSFARGHTGELFF. The variable domain in full, with the rest retrieved from reference TRBV7-9 and TRBJ2-2, is DTGVSQNPRHKITKRGQNVTFRCDPISEHNRLYWYRQTLGQGPEFLTYFQNEAQLEKSRLLSDRFSAERPKGSFSTLEIQRTEQGDSAMYLCASSFARGHTGELFFGEGSRLTVL.

The chain combines TRBV7-9 with TRBJ2-5; D unclear. The ends were cut back, 3 bases at V and 4 bases at J, with 9 bases in the middle. Germline V CDR1 and CDR2: SEHNR, FQNEAQ (reference sequence). The CDR3 contains 13 residues. CDR3 region: CASSFPVSETQYF. In DNA form, the CDR3 reads TGTGCCAGCAGCTTCCCGGTATCAGAGACCCAGTACTTC.

V gene TRBV28 combines with J gene TRBJ1-4; D is undetermined. The germline gives CDR1 MDHEN, CDR2 SYDVKM. CDR3 size: 15 residues. With 5 bases removed from V and 8 bases from J, the gap between germline ends came to 18 bases. DNA for the CDR3: TGTGCCAGCAGTCACCCCCCGGTGGATGGAGAAAAACTGTTTTTT. This sequence encodes CASSHPPVDGEKLFF.

This rearrangement joins TRBV7-3 to TRBJ2-3, with 13 bases that match TRBD2. Germline CDR1 and CDR2: SGHTA and FQGTGA. The CDR3 covers 19 residues. V gave up 2 bases and J gave up 5 bases; unmatched junction bases: 13. The CDR3 region is CASSLDGTSGIAVGDTQYF. CDR3 sequence (DNA): TGTGCCAGCAGCTTAGACGGGACTAGCGGGATAGCAGTGGGAGATACGCAGTATTTT. The whole variable domain, remainder taken from reference TRBV7-3 and TRBJ2-3, is GAGVSQTPSNKVTEKGKYVELRCDPISGHTALYWYRQSLGQGPEFLIYFQGTGAADDSGLPNDRFFAVRPEGSVSTLKIQRTERGDSAVYLCASSLDGTSGIAVGDTQYFGPGTRLTVL.

The chain uses TRBV29-1 and TRBJ2-3; D might be TRBD2 (6 bases). The CDR3 loop spans 16 amino acids. CDR1 is SQVTM, CDR2 ANQGSEA, per germline. The V end was cut by 4 bases, the J end by 0 bases, with 17 bases between. The CDR3 bases are TGCAGCGTTGCGGGTAGCGGCCAAACAAGCACAGATACGCAGTATTTT. Amino acid sequence: CSVAGSGQTSTDTQYF.

This chain links TRBV19 with TRBJ1-1; 10 positions agree with TRBD1. The CDR3 extends over 14 amino acids. With V trimmed by 5 bases and J by 6 bases, 6 bases remained unmatched. Germline V lookup: CDR1 LNHDA, CDR2 SQIVND (reference sequence). The DNA for the CDR3 is TGTGCCAGTAGTCTCTTCGGGACAGGGGCTGAAGCTTTCTTT. The encoded protein is CASSLFGTGAEAFF.

This clonotype has just a few counts. The chain joins TRBV27 to TRBJ2-7, with D possibly TRBD1 on 6 matching bases. Germline CDR1 and CDR2: MNHEY and SMNVEV (reference sequence). Between the trimmed V and J ends, which lost 8 bases and 3 bases, there was a span of 17 bases. The CDR3 totals 14 residues. CDR3 bases: TGTGCCAGCGCCGGGACAAGACTTCTCTACGAGCAGTACTTC. It is translated as CASAGTRLLYEQYF.

The chain joins TRBV6-5 to TRBJ1-1; D not certain. Trimming removed 6 bases at V and 5 bases at J, with 13 bases between. Germline CDR1 is MNHEY and CDR2 is SVGAGI. The CDR3 spans 13 residues. CDR3 amino acids: CASSPPLRTEAFF. CDR3 nucleotide sequence: TGTGCCAGCAGCCCCCCTCTAAGGACTGAAGCTTTCTTT.

Only one count was recorded for this clonotype. The V call is TRBV5-1, the J call TRBJ2-2; TRBD1 aligns across 8 bases. V was clipped by 7 bases and J by 3 bases; unmatched bases: 11. This CDR3 has 16 amino acids. Germline CDR1 is SGHRS and CDR2 is YFSETQ. CDR3 sequence (DNA): TGCGCCAGCGGCGGCCAGGGGGCGTCAGACACCGGGGAGCTGTTTTTT. Translation: CASGGQGASDTGELFF.

This chain links TRBV6-1 with TRBJ2-1; D is possibly TRBD2 (5 bases). Germline values: CDR1 MNHNS, CDR2 SASEGT. The CDR3 contains 19 residues. Trimming pared 2 bases from V and 0 bases from J, leaving 20 bases between. The CDR3 region is CASSERGRSYQSSYNEQFF. The CDR3 coding sequence is TGTGCCAGCAGTGAAAGAGGGCGGAGTTACCAGAGCTCCTACAATGAGCAGTTCTTC.

The table lists this clonotype with a few counts. The chain has TRBV12-3 or TRBV12-4 and TRBJ1-2, with a tentative D call TRBD1 (5 bases). V was clipped by 7 bases and J by 5 bases, with 17 bases between them. The CDR3 has 14 amino acids. This chain's CDR3 is CASTPEGLAYGYTF. As DNA, the CDR3 is TGTGCCAGCACCCCCGAGGGGTTGGCGTATGGCTACACCTTC.

This clonotype has more than one count but fewer than ten. The chain carries TRBV6-6 and TRBJ2-7, with a weak D call TRBD1 (6 bases). V lost 0 bases and J 5 bases, leaving 20 bases between the germline ends. From germline, CDR1 is MNHNY and CDR2 SVGAGI (reference sequence). This CDR3 contains 17 residues. The CDR3 region has the DNA TGTGCCAGCAGTTACTCGAGTGTGTTCGCCAGGGGACACGAGCAGTACTTC. Residues: CASSYSSVFARGHEQYF.

The chain carries TRBV7-2 and TRBJ2-1; 13 nucleotides align to TRBD2. From germline, CDR1 is SGHTA and CDR2 FQGNSA. The CDR3 is made up of 18 amino acids. The V and J ends lost 2 bases and 8 bases, in that order; junction bases with no gene match: 12. CDR3 bases: TGTGCCAGCAGCTTATTACTAGCGGGAGGGCCGTCGCCCCATGAGCAGTTCTTC. Translating it yields CASSLLLAGGPSPHEQFF.

This clonotype turned up a few times. V gene TRBV4-1 combines with J gene TRBJ2-7; D is ambiguous. Germline V gives CDR1 MGHRA, CDR2 YSYEKL. Trimming pared 1 base from V and 0 bases from J, leaving 7 bases between. This CDR3 comprises 14 residues. In DNA, the CDR3 is TGCGCCAGCAGCCAAGGGCACGGCTCCTACGAGCAGTACTTC. Translation: CASSQGHGSYEQYF.

This clonotype showed up just a few times. CDR3 amino acids: CASSFAGGSKILTF. DNA of the CDR3: TGCGCCAGCAGCTTCGCCGGAGGATCCAAAATCCTGACTTTC. V usage is TRBV5-1 and J usage is TRBJ2-6; D perhaps matches TRBD2 (5 bases). With 2 bases removed from V and 14 bases from J, the gap between germline ends came to 17 bases. The CDR3 runs to 14 residues. CDR1 SGHRS and CDR2 YFSETQ come from the germline V gene. Combining the CDR3 with reference TRBV5-1 and TRBJ2-6 gives the whole variable domain KAGVTQTPRYLIKTRGQQVTLSCSPISGHRSVSWYQQTPGQGLQFLFEYFSETQRNKGNFPGRFSGRQFSNSRSEMNVSTLELGDSALYLCASSFAGGSKILTFGAGSRLTVL.

The rearrangement links TRBV5-1 to TRBJ1-1; D remains ambiguous. V was pared by 1 base and J by 4 bases, with 14 bases between. The germline V gene encodes CDR1 SGHRS and CDR2 YFSETQ. This CDR3 region has 15 residues. The DNA for the CDR3 is TGCGCCAGCAGCTTGAATTTTTTTGAGGGCACTGAAGCTTTCTTT. Translating it yields CASSLNFFEGTEAFF.

This clonotype was recorded a few times. The chain employs TRBV5-6 and TRBJ1-2, with unresolved D. CDR3 size: 14 residues. Trimming cost V 2 bases and J 0 bases, with 8 bases left between them. Per germline, CDR1 SGHDT and CDR2 YYEEEE. This CDR3 is CASSFRRTNYGYTF. The CDR3 nucleotides read TGTGCCAGCAGCTTCCGCAGGACTAACTATGGCTACACCTTC.

This clonotype was observed at least ten times. The chain carries TRBV10-3 and TRBJ2-7, with unresolved D. The V gene lost 4 bases and the J gene lost 3 bases, with 16 bases spanning the gap. The germline V gene encodes CDR1 ENHRY and CDR2 SYGVKD. This CDR3 spans 15 amino acids. CDR3 in DNA: TGTGCCATCAGTGGAACCGACTCGAGGAACTACGAGCAGTACTTC. Encoded protein: CAISGTDSRNYEQYF.

V is TRBV6-1 and J is TRBJ1-5; D unresolved. Trimming removed 2 bases at V and 5 bases at J, with 13 bases between. This CDR3 comprises 15 residues. Germline V lookup: CDR1 MNHNS, CDR2 SASEGT. The CDR3 nucleotides are TGTGCCAGCAGTGAATTAAGGACTTACCATCAGCCCCAGCATTTT. This translates into CASSELRTYHQPQHF.

This clonotype was observed a handful of times. The chain recombines TRBV7-9 with TRBJ2-1; a weak D match, TRBD2 (5 bases). V lost 5 bases to trimming and J lost 3 bases, with 17 bases between them. Germline assignment: CDR1 SEHNR and CDR2 FQNEAQ (reference sequence). This CDR3 region has 16 residues. The CDR3 loop reads CASSLERGFGYNEQFF. CDR3 DNA sequence: TGTGCCAGCAGCCTAGAACGGGGTTTTGGCTACAATGAGCAGTTCTTC.

This clonotype was counted between two and nine times. V is TRBV29-1 and J is TRBJ2-1; D might be TRBD1 (5 bases). V was clipped by 2 bases and J by 0 bases, with 17 bases between them. Per germline, CDR1 SQVTM and CDR2 ANQGSEA. The CDR3 sequence is 17 residues long. CDR3: CSVEMVRGMSSYNEQFF. CDR3 nucleotides: TGCAGCGTTGAAATGGTAAGGGGTATGAGCTCCTACAATGAGCAGTTCTTC.

The CDR3 DNA sequence: TGTGCCAGCAGCGATAAGGGGGGCCCCGAGACCCAGTACTTC. Translated, it gives CASSDKGGPETQYF. J is TRBJ2-5 and V is TRBV5-4; D may be TRBD1 or TRBD2 (6 bases each). CDR1 is SGHNT and CDR2 is YYREEE in the germline V gene (reference sequence). The V gene lost 4 bases and the J gene lost 5 bases, with 15 bases spanning the gap. The CDR3 sequence is 14 residues long.